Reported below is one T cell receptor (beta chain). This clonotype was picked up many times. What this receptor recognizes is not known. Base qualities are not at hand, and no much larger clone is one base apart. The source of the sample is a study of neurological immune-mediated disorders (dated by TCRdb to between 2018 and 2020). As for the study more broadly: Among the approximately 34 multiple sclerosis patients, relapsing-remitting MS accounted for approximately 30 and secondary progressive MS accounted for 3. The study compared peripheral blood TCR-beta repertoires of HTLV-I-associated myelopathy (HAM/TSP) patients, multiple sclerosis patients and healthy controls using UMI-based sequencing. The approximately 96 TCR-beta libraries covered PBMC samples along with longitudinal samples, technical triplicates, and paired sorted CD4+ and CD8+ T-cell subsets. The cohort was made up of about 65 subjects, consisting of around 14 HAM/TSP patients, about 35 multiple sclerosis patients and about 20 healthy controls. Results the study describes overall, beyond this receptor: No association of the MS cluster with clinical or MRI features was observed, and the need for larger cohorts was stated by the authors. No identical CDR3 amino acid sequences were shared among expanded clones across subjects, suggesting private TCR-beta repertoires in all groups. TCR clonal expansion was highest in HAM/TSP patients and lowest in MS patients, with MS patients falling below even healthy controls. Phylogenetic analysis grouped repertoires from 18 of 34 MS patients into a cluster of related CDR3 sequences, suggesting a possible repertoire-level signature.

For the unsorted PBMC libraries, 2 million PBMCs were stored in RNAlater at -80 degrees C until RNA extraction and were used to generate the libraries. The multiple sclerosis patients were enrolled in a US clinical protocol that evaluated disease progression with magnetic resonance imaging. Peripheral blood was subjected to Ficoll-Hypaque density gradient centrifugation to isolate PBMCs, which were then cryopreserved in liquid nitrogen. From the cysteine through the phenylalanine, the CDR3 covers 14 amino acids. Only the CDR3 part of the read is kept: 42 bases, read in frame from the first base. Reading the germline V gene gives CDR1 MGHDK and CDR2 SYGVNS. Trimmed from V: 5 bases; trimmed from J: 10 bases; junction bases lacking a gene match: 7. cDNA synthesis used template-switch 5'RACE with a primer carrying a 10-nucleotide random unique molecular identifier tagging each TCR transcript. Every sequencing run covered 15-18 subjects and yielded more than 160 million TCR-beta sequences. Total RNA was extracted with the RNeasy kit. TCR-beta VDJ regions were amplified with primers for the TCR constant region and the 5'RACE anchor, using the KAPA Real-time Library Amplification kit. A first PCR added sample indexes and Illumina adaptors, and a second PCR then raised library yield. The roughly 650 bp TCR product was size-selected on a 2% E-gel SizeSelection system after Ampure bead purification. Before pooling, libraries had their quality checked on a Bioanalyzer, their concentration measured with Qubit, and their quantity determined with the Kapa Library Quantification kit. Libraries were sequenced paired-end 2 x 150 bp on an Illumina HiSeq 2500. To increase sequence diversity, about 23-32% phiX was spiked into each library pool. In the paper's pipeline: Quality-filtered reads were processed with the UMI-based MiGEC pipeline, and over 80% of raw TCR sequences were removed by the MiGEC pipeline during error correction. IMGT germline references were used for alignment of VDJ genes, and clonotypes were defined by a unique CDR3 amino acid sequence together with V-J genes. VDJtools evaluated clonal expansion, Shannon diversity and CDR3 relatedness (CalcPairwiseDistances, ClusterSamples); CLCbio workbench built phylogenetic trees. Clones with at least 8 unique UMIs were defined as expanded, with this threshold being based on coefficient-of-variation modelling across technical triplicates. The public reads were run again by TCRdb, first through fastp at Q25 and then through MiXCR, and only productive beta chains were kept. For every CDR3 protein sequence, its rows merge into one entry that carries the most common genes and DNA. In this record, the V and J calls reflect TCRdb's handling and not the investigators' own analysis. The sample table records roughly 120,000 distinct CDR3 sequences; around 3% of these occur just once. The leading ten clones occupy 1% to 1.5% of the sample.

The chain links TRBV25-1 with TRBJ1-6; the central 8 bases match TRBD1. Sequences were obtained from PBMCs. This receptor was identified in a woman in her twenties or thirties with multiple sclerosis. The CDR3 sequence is CASSTTGERSPLHF. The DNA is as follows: TGTGCCAGCAGTACGACAGGGGAAAGATCACCCCTCCACTTT.